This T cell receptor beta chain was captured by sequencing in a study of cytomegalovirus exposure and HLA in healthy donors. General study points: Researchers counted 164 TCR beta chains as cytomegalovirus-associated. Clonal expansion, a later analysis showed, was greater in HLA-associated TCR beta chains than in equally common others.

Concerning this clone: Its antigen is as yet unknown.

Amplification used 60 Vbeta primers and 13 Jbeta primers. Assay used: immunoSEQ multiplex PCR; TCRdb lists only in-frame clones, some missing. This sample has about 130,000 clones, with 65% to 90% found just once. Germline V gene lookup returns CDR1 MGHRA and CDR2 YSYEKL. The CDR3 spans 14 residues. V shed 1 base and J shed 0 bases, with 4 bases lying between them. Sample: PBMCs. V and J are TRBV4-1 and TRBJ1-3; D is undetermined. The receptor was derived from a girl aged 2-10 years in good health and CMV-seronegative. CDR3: CASSQASSGNTIYF. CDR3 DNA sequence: TGCGCCAGCAGCCAAGCGAGCTCTGGAAACACCATATATTTT.